Listed below are T cell receptor beta chains from one sample, sequenced in a study of cytomegalovirus exposure and HLA in healthy donors. Here immunoSEQ multiplex PCR was the method, and the copy in TCRdb shows in-frame clones only, minus some. This sample yields over 150,000 clones, of which almost 85% are seen a single time; roughly 0.38% belongs to the top ten. The sequencing sample was made of PBMCs. The receptors were gathered from a boy aged 2 to 10 in good health and CMV-seronegative. The CDR3 runs from the conserved cysteine through the conserved F or W. D genes are given only for firm matches. The size of a clone is reported for some rows only, either as once, few or many, or as a class for expanded clones.

d_call j_call v_call clone_size cdr3_nt cdr3_aa
TRBD1 TRBJ2-5 TRBV5-1 NA TGCGCCAGCAGCTTGGGACAGGGGTCAGGGGAGCAGTACTTC CASSLGQGSGEQYF
NA TRBJ1-1 TRBV5-1 NA TGCGCCAGCAGCTTGTCTTACAGTCTGAACACTGAAGCTTTCTTT CASSLSYSLNTEAFF
TRBD1 TRBJ1-5 TRBV30 NA TGTGCCTGGAGCCAACAGGGACAGGGGAATCAGCCCCAGCATTTT CAWSQQGQGNQPQHF
NA TRBJ2-3 TRBV27 NA TGTGCCAGCAGTTTCTCATATAACGGAGAAGATACGCAGTATTTT CASSFSYNGEDTQYF
TRBD2 TRBJ2-7 TRBV5-1 NA TGCGCCAGCAGCTTGGTCAGCGGGAGCTCCTACGAGCAGTACTTC CASSLVSGSSYEQYF
NA TRBJ1-3 TRBV27 NA TGTGCCAGCAGGGGGAGGTCGAACACCATATATTTT CASRGRSNTIYF
NA TRBJ1-1 TRBV6-5 once TGTGCCAGCAGTTACTGGCTGAACACTGAAGCTTTCTTT CASSYWLNTEAFF
TRBD1 TRBJ2-7 TRBV18 NA TGTGCCAGCTCACCACTTCGCCCCGGGCAGGGGGCCTACGAGCAGTACTTC CASSPLRPGQGAYEQYF
TRBD1 TRBJ1-2 TRBV7-9 few TGTGCCAGCAGCTTAGCGACGCCAGGGGGTCGGAACTATGGCTACACCTTC CASSLATPGGRNYGYTF
NA TRBJ2-5 TRBV19 NA TGTGCCAGTAGTCCTAGCGAGGCCGTGGAGACCCAGTACTTC CASSPSEAVETQYF
TRBD2 TRBJ2-7 TRBV9 NA TGTGCCAGCAGCGTAGAAAGGGAGGGCTACGAGCAGTACTTC CASSVEREGYEQYF
TRBD2 TRBJ2-2 TRBV28 NA TGTGCCAGCAGTGCAGGGACTAGCAGGACCGGGGAGCTGTTTTTT CASSAGTSRTGELFF
TRBD1 TRBJ1-2 TRBV11-1 NA TGTGCCAGCAGCTTGGATCTAGATGACAGGGAAGGCTACACCTTC CASSLDLDDREGYTF
TRBD1 TRBJ2-7 TRBV29-1 NA TGCAGCGTTGAAGGTTATTTGGGACAGGAACCCTACGAGCAGTACTTC CSVEGYLGQEPYEQYF
TRBD2 TRBJ2-5 TRBV12-5 once TGTGCTAGTGGTTTGGGGCTAGCGGATACTTACCAAGAGACCCAGTACTTC CASGLGLADTYQETQYF
TRBD1 TRBJ1-1 TRBV7-8 once TGTGCCAGCAGCTCTACAGGGGAGAGCACTGAAGCTTTCTTT CASSSTGESTEAFF
TRBD2 TRBJ2-3 TRBV4-2 NA TGTGCCAGCAGCCAAGATCTCGAGCGGGAGGGCCTAGGCGATACGCAGTATTTT CASSQDLEREGLGDTQYF
TRBD1 TRBJ1-1 TRBV29-1 NA TGCAGCGGTGGGGGACAGCCCAACACTGAAGCTTTCTTT CSGGGQPNTEAFF
TRBD2 TRBJ2-3 TRBV6-5 NA TGTGCCAGCAGTTACGGGGGACTAGCCACAGATACGCAGTATTTT CASSYGGLATDTQYF
NA TRBJ2-5 TRBV5-6 NA TGTGCCAGCAGCTTGGCCCTAGCTCGGGGAGAGACCCAGTACTTC CASSLALARGETQYF
NA TRBJ1-1 TRBV27 NA TGTGCCAGCAGTACCCACAGGGTCCGAGGGAACACTGAAGCTTTCTTT CASSTHRVRGNTEAFF
TRBD2 TRBJ2-5 TRBV5-1 NA TGCGCCAGCAGCTCCTATAGGACTAGCGGCCGGGAGACCCAGTACTTC CASSSYRTSGRETQYF
NA TRBJ2-1 TRBV7-3 NA TGTGCCAGCAGCTTAAATCGGGACAATGAGCAGTTCTTC CASSLNRDNEQFF
TRBD1 TRBJ2-3 TRBV28 NA TGTGCCAGCAGACGAAGGACAGGGGGCATTACAGATACGCAGTATTTT CASRRRTGGITDTQYF
TRBD1 TRBJ2-1 TRBV30 few TGTGCCTGGAGAGGCCCCAGGACAGGGCCCTACAATGAGCAGTTCTTC CAWRGPRTGPYNEQFF
NA TRBJ2-3 TRBV29-1 NA TGCAGCGTTGAGAGCGGGTTCACAGATACGCAGTATTTT CSVESGFTDTQYF
NA TRBJ2-7 TRBV5-4 NA TGTGCCAGCAGCTCTCTCCAGGGTTTCTCCTACGAGCAGTACTTC CASSSLQGFSYEQYF
TRBD2 TRBJ2-7 TRBV6-1 NA TGTGCCAGCACCCACGGACTAGAGCGAGCCTACGAGCAGTACTTC CASTHGLERAYEQYF
TRBD1 TRBJ2-7 TRBV2 NA TGTGCCAGCAGTGGGGACAGGGTTTACGAGCAGTACTTC CASSGDRVYEQYF
TRBD1 TRBJ1-2 TRBV29-1 NA TGCAGCGTTGAAGAAGGGGGCCCCGGGGGCTACACCTTC CSVEEGGPGGYTF
TRBD2 TRBJ2-7 TRBV5-4 NA TGTGCCAGCAGGCGGCGGGAGGGCAACGAGCAGTACTTC CASRRREGNEQYF
TRBD2 TRBJ2-7 TRBV25-1 once TGTGCCAGCAGTGATGGGACTAGCGGGAGTGGGACCTACGAGCAGTACTTC CASSDGTSGSGTYEQYF
TRBD1 TRBJ1-1 TRBV12-5 NA TGTGCTAGTGGTTTGGGACAGGGGTTCGCTGAAGCTTTCTTT CASGLGQGFAEAFF
NA TRBJ2-7 TRBV5-4 NA TGTGCCAGCAGCTTGGAGAGTCTAGCTGCCGAGCAGTACTTC CASSLESLAAEQYF
TRBD1 TRBJ1-2 TRBV5-1 NA TGCGCCAGCGAGCTCGGACAGGGTAATGGCTACACCTTC CASELGQGNGYTF
TRBD1 TRBJ2-7 TRBV10-1 NA TGCGCCAGCAGTGAGCACAGGGGCGGCTACGAGCAGTACTTC CASSEHRGGYEQYF
NA TRBJ1-1 TRBV6-5 NA TGTGCCAGCAGTTACTCGTCTAGACTGAACACTGAAGCTTTCTTT CASSYSSRLNTEAFF
TRBD1 TRBJ1-2 TRBV4-1 once TGCGCCAGCAGCCAGGCGGGACAGGAAAACTATGGCTACACCTTC CASSQAGQENYGYTF
NA TRBJ2-1 TRBV6-5 NA TGTGCCAGCAGTTATTCCCAGCGGGATGAGCAGTTCTTC CASSYSQRDEQFF
NA TRBJ1-2 TRBV4-1 NA TGCGCCAGCAGCCAGATACAGGGTCTTAACTATGGCTACACCTTC CASSQIQGLNYGYTF
TRBD1 TRBJ2-7 TRBV19 NA TGTGCCAGTAGGCGGACAGGGTTTAGTAACGAGCAGTACTTC CASRRTGFSNEQYF
TRBD2 TRBJ2-7 TRBV23-1 NA TGCGCCAGCAGTCAAGTGGGAGGGGCCTCCTACGAGCAGTACTTC CASSQVGGASYEQYF
NA TRBJ1-2 TRBV4-2 NA TGTGCCAGCAGCCAAGAAATAGGCGGAAACTATGGCTACACCTTC CASSQEIGGNYGYTF
TRBD1 TRBJ2-3 TRBV7-9 NA TGTGCCAGCAGCTTAACAGGGGGTGATGTTGATACGCAGTATTTT CASSLTGGDVDTQYF
NA TRBJ2-7 TRBV7-2 NA TGTGCCAGCAGCTTATTCCCAGAATACTACGAGCAGTACTTC CASSLFPEYYEQYF
TRBD2 TRBJ2-3 TRBV11-2 NA TGTGCCAGCACCCTACCTACCCCGGGAGCGGGGGGCACAGATACGCAGTATTTT CASTLPTPGAGGTDTQYF
TRBD1 TRBJ2-7 TRBV5-8 NA TGTGCCAGCAGCTTCGGGACAGGCGCCCTTTACGAGCAGTACTTC CASSFGTGALYEQYF
TRBD2 TRBJ2-1 TRBV2 once TGTGCCAGCAGCTCCCTGATGGCTAGCGGGAGAGTTAACAATGAGCAGTTCTTC CASSSLMASGRVNNEQFF
TRBD1 TRBJ1-4 TRBV6-1 once TGTGCCAGCAGGGGGGACAGGGGATGTGAAAAACTGTTTTTT CASRGDRGCEKLFF
NA TRBJ2-5 TRBV7-7 NA TGTGCCAGCAGCCACCCGGGGGGCCGGGAGACCCAGTACTTC CASSHPGGRETQYF
NA TRBJ2-4 TRBV7-9 few TGTGCCAGCAGCTTAGACAGGGCCGGTTCCCTAATAGCCAAAAACATTCAGTACTTC CASSLDRAGSLIAKNIQYF
NA TRBJ2-1 TRBV19 NA TGTGCCAGTAGCCCGGGACATATACAGCAGTTCTTC CASSPGHIQQFF
NA TRBJ2-1 TRBV5-6 NA TGTGCCAGCAGCCGGGACATCGACTACAATGAGCAGTTCTTC CASSRDIDYNEQFF
NA TRBJ1-1 TRBV10-1 NA TGCGCCAGCAGTGAGTCGGGGGCGGACACTGAAGCTTTCTTT CASSESGADTEAFF
TRBD2 TRBJ2-3 TRBV19 NA TGTGCCAGTAGTATCCTTGGACTAGCGGGGCAGTATTTT CASSILGLAGQYF
TRBD2 TRBJ2-1 TRBV19 NA TGTGCCAGTAGTACGACTAGCGGGAGCTACAATGAGCAGTTCTTC CASSTTSGSYNEQFF
NA TRBJ2-7 TRBV4-2 NA TGTGCCAGCAGCCAAGTCTTTCCGCGTCTTCGTCACGAGCAGTACTTC CASSQVFPRLRHEQYF